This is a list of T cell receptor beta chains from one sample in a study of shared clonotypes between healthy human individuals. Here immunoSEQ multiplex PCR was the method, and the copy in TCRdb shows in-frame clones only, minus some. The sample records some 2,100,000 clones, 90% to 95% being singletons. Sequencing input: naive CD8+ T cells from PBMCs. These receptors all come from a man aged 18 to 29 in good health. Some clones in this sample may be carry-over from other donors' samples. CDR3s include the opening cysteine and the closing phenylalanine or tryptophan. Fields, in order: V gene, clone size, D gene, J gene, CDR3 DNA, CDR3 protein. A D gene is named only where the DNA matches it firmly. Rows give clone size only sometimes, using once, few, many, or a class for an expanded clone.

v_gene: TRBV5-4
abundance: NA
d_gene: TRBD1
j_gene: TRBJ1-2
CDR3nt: TGTGCCAGCAGCTGGGGACAGAAAGCCTTCTATGGCTACACCTTC
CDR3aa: CASSWGQKAFYGYTF

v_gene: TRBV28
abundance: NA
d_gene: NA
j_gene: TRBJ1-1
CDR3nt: TGTGCCAGCAGCCCCTTACAGGGATGGGAGAACACTGAAGCTTTCTTT
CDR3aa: CASSPLQGWENTEAFF

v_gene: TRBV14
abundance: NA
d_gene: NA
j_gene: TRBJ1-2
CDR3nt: TGTGCCAGCAGCCAAGTTGGACTGCGGGAGTATGGCTACACCTTC
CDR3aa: CASSQVGLREYGYTF

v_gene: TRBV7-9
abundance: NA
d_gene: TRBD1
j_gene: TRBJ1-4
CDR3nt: TGTGCCAGCAGCTTATGGCGGACAGGGGAAAATGAAAAACTGTTTTTT
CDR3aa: CASSLWRTGENEKLFF

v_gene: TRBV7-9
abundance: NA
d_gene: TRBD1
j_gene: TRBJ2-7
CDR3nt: TGTGCCAGCAGCTTAGGGACAGGGGGAATCTACGAGCAGTACTTC
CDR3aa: CASSLGTGGIYEQYF

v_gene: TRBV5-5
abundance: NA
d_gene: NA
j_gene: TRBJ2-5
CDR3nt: TGTGCCAGCAGCTTGGCGGGCAGCGGAGAAGAGACCCAGTACTTC
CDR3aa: CASSLAGSGEETQYF

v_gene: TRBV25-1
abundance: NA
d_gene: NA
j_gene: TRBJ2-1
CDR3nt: TGTGCCAGCAGTGATCTACAGGGTGACGGCTACAATGAGCAGTTCTTC
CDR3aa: CASSDLQGDGYNEQFF

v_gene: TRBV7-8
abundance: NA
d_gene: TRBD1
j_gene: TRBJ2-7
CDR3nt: TGTGCCAGCAGCCAGGGACAGGATGAGGACTACGAGCAGTACTTC
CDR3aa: CASSQGQDEDYEQYF

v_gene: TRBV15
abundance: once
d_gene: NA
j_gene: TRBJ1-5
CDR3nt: TGTGCCACCAGCGCCAGGGTGGACAATCAGCCCCAGCATTTT
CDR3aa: CATSARVDNQPQHF

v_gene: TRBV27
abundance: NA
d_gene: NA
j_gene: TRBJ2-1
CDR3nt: TGTGCCAGCAGTTTAGGGCAGGGGTCATACAATGAGCAGTTCTTC
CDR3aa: CASSLGQGSYNEQFF

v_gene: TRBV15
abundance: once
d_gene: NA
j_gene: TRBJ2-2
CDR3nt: TGTGCCACCAGCAGGAGAGAGGGCGGGGAGCTGTTTTTT
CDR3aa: CATSRREGGELFF

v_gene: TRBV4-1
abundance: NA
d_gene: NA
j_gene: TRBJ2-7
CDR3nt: TGCGCCAGCAGCCAATCGGCCCAGGGCTCCTACGAGCAGTACTTC
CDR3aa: CASSQSAQGSYEQYF

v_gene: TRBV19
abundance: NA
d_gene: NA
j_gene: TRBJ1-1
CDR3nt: TGTGCCAGTAGTAAGTTATCGGCTAACTTTGAAGCTTTCTTT
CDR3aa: CASSKLSANFEAFF

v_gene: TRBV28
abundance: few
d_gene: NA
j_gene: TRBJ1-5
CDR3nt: TGTGCCATCGAGGACACACAACGCCCTTCGAATCAGCCCCAGCATTTT
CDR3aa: CAIEDTQRPSNQPQHF

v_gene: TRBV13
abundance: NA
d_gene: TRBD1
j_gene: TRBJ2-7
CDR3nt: TGTGCCAGCAGCTTAAGGGACAGGAGCTCCTACGAGCAGTACTTC
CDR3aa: CASSLRDRSSYEQYF

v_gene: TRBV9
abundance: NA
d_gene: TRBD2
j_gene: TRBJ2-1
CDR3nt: TGTGCCAGCAGCGTAGCTCAGCGGGAATACTCCTACAATGAGCAGTTCTTC
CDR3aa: CASSVAQREYSYNEQFF

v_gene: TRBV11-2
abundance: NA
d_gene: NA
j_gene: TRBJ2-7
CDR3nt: TGTGCCAGCAGCCTCGCCACCCCGAGGGAGCAGTACTTC
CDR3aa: CASSLATPREQYF

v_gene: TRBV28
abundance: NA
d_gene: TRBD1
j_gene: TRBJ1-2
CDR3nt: TGTGCCAGTCACAGGGGCCAAACCTTCTTATATGGCTACACCTTC
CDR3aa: CASHRGQTFLYGYTF

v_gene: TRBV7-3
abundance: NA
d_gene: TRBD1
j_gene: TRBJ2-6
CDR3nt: TGTGCCAGCAGCTTGCTCCCGGGACAGGGATCCGGGGCCAACGTCCTGACTTTC
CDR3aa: CASSLLPGQGSGANVLTF

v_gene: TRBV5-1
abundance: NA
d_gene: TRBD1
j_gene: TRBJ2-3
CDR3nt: TGCGCCAGCAGCTCGGGACAGTTCGGCACAGATACGCAGTATTTT
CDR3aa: CASSSGQFGTDTQYF

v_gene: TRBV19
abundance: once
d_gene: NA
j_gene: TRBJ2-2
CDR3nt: TGTGCCAGTAGCGATTTTAGAGGGGAGCGTCTTAACACCGGGGAGCTGTTTTTT
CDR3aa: CASSDFRGERLNTGELFF

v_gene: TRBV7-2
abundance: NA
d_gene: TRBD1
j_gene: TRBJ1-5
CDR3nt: TGTGCCAGCAGCCCGACAGGGCTCGCTCAGCCCCAGCATTTT
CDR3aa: CASSPTGLAQPQHF

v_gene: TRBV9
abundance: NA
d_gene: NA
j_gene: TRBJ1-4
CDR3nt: TGTGCCAGCAGCGTAGGTAGTGGTACAGATACTAATGAAAAACTGTTTTTT
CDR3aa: CASSVGSGTDTNEKLFF

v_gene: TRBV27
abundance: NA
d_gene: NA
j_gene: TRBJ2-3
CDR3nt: TGTGCCAGCCGGAAGCGGACCTCAGATACGCAGTATTTT
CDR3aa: CASRKRTSDTQYF

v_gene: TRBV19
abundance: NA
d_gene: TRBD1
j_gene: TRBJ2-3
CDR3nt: TGTGCCAGTAGTGGGGGGACAGGGGGTTTATCAGATACGCAGTATTTT
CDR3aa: CASSGGTGGLSDTQYF

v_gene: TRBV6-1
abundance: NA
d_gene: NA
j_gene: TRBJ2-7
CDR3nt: TGTGCCAGCAGTGAAAGGGGGACCTTGACCTACGAGCAGTACTTC
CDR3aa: CASSERGTLTYEQYF

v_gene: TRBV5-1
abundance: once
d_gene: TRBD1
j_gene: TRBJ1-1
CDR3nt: TGCGCCAGCAGCTACCGACAGGGGGGGAACACTGAAGCTTTCTTT
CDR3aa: CASSYRQGGNTEAFF

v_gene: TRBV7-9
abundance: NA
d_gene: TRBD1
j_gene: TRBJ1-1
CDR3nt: TGTGCCAGCAGCCCTAATAGGGGGCTGAACACTGAAGCTTTCTTT
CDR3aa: CASSPNRGLNTEAFF

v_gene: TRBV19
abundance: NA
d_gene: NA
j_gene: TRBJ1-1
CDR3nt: TGTGCCAGTAGTTCCTGGAGGCACGCCGCAGAAGCTTTCTTT
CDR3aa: CASSSWRHAAEAFF

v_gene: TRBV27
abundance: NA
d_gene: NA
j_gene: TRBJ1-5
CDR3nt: TGTGCCAGCAGCCCGACGCGGGGGGGCAATCAGCCCCAGCATTTT
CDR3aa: CASSPTRGGNQPQHF

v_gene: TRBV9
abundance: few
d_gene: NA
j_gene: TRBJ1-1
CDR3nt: TGTGCCAGCAGAGGAATAATGAACACTGAAGCTTTCTTT
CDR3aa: CASRGIMNTEAFF

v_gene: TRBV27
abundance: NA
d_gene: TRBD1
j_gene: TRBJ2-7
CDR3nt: TGTGCCAGCAGTTTGCGGACAGGGAGATTCGAGCAGTACTTC
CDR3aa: CASSLRTGRFEQYF

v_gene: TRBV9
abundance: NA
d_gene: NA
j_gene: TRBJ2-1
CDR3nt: TGTGCCAGCAGCCCCCGGGCAGATAGCTACTACAATGAGCAGTTCTTC
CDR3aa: CASSPRADSYYNEQFF

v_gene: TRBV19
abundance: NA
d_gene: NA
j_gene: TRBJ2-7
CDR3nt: TGTGCCAGTAGTATCGTAGTCTCCTACGAGCAGTACTTC
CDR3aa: CASSIVVSYEQYF

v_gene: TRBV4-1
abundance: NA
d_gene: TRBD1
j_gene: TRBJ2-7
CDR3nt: TGCGCCAGCAGCCAAACCCCGGGACAGGGGACCTACGAGCAGTACTTC
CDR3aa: CASSQTPGQGTYEQYF

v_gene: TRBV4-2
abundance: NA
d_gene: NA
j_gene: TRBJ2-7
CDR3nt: TGTGCCAGCAGCCAAGAATGGGGGTACGAGCAGTACTTC
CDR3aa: CASSQEWGYEQYF

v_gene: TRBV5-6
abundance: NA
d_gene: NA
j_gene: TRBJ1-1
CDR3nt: TGTGCCAGCAGCTTTGGGTACACTGAAGCTTTCTTT
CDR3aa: CASSFGYTEAFF

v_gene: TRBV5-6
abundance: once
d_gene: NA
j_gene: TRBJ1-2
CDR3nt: TGTGCCAGCAGCTTGGAGTGGACTGATTATGGCTACACCTTC
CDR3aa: CASSLEWTDYGYTF

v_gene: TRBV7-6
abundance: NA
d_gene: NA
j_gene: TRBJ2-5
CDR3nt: TGTGCCAGCAGCTTGGCCCGTCCGGAGACCCAGTACTTC
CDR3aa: CASSLARPETQYF

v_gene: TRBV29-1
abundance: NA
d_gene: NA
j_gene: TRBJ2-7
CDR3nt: TGCAGCGTTGAAAGTTTAACGCCCGGGCCCAAGTCGGGCTACGAGCAGTACTTC
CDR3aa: CSVESLTPGPKSGYEQYF

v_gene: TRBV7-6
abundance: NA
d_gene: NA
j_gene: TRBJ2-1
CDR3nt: TGTGCCAGCAGACATCTCGGGGATGAGCAGTTCTTC
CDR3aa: CASRHLGDEQFF

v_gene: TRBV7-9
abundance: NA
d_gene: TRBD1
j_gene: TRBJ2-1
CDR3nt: TGTGCCAGCAGCTCCTTTACAGGGGGCAGTTACAATGAGCAGTTCTTC
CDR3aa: CASSSFTGGSYNEQFF

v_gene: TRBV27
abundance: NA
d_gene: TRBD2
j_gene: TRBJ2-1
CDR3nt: TGTGCCAGCAGTTGGGGGACTAGACACAATGAGCAGTTCTTC
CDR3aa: CASSWGTRHNEQFF

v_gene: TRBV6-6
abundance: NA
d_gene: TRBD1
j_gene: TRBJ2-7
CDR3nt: TGTGCCAGCAGTTACTCCGGGACAGATACCTACGAGCAGTACTTC
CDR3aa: CASSYSGTDTYEQYF

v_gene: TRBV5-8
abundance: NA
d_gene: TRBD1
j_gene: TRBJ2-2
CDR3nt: TGTGCCAGCAGCTTTAGAGGGGGGACAGGGTATCTGGACACCGGGGAGCTGTTTTTT
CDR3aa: CASSFRGGTGYLDTGELFF

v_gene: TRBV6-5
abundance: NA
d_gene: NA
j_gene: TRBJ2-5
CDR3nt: TGTGCCAGCAGTAAGGGGGGACAGCTACAAGAGACCCAGTACTTC
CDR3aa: CASSKGGQLQETQYF

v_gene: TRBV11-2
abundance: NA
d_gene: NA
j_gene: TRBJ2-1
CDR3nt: TGTGCCAGCCAGCTCGGACTGAATGGGAACAATGAGCAGTTCTTC
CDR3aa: CASQLGLNGNNEQFF

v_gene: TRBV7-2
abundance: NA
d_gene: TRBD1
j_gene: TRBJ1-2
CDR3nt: TGTGCCAGCAGCGAGACAGGGAACTATGGCTACACCTTC
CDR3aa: CASSETGNYGYTF

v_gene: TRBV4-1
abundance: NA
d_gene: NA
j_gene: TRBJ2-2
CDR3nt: TGCGCCAGCAGCCCGAGGAGGACCGGGGAGCTGTTTTTT
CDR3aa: CASSPRRTGELFF

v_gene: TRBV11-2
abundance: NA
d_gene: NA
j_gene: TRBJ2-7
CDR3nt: TGTGCCAGCAGCTGGGGGGTCTACGAGCAGTACTTC
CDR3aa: CASSWGVYEQYF

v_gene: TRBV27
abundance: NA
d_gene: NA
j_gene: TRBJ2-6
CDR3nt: TGTGCCAGCAGTCCCATTACCCCCTCTGGGGCCAACGTCCTGACTTTC
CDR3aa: CASSPITPSGANVLTF

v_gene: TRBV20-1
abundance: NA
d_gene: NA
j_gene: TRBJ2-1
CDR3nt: TGCAGCGTGTGGGGTGGTGAGCAGTTCTTC
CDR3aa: CSVWGGEQFF

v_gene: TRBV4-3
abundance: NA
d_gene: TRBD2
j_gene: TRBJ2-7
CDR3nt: TGCGCCAGCAGCCCCGGTGGGGCGGGGGTCTACGAGCAGTACTTC
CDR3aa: CASSPGGAGVYEQYF

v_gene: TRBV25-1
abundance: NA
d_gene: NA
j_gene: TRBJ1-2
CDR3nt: TGTGCCAGCAGTGAATCGGGCAGGGATGATGGCTACACCTTC
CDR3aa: CASSESGRDDGYTF

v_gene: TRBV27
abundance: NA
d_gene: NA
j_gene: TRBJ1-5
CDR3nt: TGTGCCAGCAGTTTACTGGGGGCCGGGGGCCGCGAGCCCCAGCATTTT
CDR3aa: CASSLLGAGGREPQHF

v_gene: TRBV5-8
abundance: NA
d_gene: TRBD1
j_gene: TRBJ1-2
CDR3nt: TGTGCCAGCAGCTCCGGGACAGGGGGAAAAAATGGCTACACCTTC
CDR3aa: CASSSGTGGKNGYTF